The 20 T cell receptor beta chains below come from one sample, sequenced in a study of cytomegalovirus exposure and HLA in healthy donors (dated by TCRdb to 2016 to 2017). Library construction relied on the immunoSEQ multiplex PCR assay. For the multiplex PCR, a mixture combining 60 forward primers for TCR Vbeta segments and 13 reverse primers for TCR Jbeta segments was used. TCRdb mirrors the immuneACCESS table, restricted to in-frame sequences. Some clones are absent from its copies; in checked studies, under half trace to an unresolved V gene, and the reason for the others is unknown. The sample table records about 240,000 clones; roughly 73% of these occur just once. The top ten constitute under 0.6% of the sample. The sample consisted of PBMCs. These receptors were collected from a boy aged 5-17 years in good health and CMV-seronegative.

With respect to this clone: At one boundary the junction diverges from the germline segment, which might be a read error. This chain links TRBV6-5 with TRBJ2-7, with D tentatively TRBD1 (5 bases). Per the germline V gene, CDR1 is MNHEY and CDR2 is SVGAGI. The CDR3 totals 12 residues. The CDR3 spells CASSHLQGLPAF. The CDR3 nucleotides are TGTGCCAGCAGTCATCTCCAGGGCCTTCCCGCCTTC.

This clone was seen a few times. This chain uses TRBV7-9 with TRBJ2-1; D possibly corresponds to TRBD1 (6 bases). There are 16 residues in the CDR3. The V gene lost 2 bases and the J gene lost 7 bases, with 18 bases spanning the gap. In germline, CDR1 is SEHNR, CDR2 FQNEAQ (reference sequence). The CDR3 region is CASSLPEPSRGNEQFF. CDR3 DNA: TGTGCCAGCAGCTTACCGGAGCCGAGTAGGGGGAATGAGCAGTTCTTC. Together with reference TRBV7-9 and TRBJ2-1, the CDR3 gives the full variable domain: DTGVSQNPRHKITKRGQNVTFRCDPISEHNRLYWYRQTLGQGPEFLTYFQNEAQLEKSRLLSDRFSAERPKGSFSTLEIQRTEQGDSAMYLCASSLPEPSRGNEQFFGPGTRLTVL.

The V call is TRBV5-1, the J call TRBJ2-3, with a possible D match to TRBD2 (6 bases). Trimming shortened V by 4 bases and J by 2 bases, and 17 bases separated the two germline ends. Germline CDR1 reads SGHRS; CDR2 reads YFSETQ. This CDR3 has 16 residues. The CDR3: CASSREGVADTDTQYF. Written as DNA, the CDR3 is TGCGCCAGCAGCCGTGAAGGGGTAGCGGACACAGATACGCAGTATTTT.

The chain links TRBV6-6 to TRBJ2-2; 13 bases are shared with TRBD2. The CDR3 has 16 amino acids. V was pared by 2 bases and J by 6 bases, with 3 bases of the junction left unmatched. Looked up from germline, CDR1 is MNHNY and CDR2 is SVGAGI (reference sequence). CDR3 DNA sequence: TGTGCCAGCAGTTACCAACTAGCGGGAGGGCCCGGGGAGCTGTTTTTT. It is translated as CASSYQLAGGPGELFF.

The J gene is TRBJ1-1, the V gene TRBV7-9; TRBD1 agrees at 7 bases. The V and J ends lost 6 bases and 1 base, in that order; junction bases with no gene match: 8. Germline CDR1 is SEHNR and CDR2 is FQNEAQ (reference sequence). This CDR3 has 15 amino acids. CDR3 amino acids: CASSTRTGRNTEAFF. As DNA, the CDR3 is TGTGCCAGCAGTACACGGACAGGAAGGAACACTGAAGCTTTCTTT.

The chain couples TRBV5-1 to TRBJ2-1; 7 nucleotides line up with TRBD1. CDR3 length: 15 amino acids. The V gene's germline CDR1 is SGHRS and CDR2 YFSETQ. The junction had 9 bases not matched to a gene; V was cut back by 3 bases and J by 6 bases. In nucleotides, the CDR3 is TGCGCCAGCAGCTCGGGACAGCTGGGATTCAATGAGCAGTTCTTC. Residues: CASSSGQLGFNEQFF.

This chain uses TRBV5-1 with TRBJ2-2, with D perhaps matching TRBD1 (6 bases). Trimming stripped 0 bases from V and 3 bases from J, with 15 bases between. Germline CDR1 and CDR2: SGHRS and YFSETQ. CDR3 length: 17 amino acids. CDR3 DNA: TGCGCCAGCAGCTTGGCCCGTTGGGGGCGCGACACCGGGGAGCTGTTTTTT. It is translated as CASSLARWGRDTGELFF.

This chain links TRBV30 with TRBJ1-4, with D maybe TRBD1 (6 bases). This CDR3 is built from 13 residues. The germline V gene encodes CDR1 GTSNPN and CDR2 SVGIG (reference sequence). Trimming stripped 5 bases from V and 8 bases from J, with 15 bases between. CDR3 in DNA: TGTGCCTGGGGGGAGGGGGGAACCGAAAAACTGTTTTTT. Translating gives CAWGEGGTEKLFF. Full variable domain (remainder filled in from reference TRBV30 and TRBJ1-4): SQTIHQWPATLVQPVGSPLSLECTVEGTSNPNLYWYRQAAGRGLQLLFYSVGIGQISSEVPQNLSASRPQDRQFILSSKKLLLSDSGFYLCAWGEGGTEKLFFGSGTQLSVL.

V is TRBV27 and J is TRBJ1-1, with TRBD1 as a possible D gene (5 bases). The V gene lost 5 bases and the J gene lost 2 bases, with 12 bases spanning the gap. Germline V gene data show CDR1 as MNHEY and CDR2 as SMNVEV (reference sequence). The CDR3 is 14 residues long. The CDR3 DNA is TGTGCCAGCAGTAGGCAGGGATATAACACTGAAGCTTTCTTT. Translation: CASSRQGYNTEAFF.

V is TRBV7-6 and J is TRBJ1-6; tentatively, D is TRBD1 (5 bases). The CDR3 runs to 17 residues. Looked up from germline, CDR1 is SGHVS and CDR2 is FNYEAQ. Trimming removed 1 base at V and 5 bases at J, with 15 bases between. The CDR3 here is CASSLEGSRSNNSPLHF. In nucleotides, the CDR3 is TGTGCCAGCAGCTTAGAGGGGTCCCGGAGCAATAATTCACCCCTCCACTTT.

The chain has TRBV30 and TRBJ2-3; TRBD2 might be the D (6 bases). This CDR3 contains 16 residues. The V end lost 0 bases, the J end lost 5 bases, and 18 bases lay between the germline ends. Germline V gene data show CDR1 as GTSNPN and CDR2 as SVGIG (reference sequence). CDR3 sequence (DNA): TGTGCCTGGAGTGTAGCCAGCGGGTTCGTCGGAGATACGCAGTATTTT. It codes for CAWSVASGFVGDTQYF.

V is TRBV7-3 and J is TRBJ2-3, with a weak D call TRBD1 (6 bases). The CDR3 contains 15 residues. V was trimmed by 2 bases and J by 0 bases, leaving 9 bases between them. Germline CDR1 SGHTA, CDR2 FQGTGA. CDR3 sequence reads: CASSLQGISTDTQYF. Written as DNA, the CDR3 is TGTGCCAGCAGCTTACAGGGGATAAGCACAGATACGCAGTATTTT.

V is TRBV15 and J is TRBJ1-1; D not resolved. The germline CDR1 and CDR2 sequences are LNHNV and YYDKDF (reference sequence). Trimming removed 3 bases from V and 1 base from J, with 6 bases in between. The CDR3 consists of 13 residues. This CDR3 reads CATSREQNTEAFF. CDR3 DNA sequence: TGTGCCACCAGCAGGGAGCAGAACACTGAAGCTTTCTTT.

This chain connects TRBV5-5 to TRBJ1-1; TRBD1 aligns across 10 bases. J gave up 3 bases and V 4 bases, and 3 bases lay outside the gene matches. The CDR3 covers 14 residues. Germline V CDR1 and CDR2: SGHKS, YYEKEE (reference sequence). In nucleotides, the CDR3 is TGTGCCAGCAGCAGACAGGGGGCTTACACTGAAGCTTTCTTT. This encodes CASSRQGAYTEAFF.

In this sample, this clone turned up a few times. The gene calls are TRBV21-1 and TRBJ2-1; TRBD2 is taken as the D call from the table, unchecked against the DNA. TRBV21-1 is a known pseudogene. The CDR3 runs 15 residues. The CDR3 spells CASSNPRRRCNEQFF. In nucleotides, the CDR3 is TGTGCCAGCAGCAACCCTCGGAGGCGATGCAATGAGCAGTTCTTC.

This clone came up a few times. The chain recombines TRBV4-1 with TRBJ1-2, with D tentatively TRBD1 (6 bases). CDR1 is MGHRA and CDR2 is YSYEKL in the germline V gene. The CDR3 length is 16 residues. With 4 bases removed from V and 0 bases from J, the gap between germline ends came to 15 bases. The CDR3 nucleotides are TGCGCCAGCAGCCTCATGACAGGAGCCTCTAACTATGGCTACACCTTC. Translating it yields CASSLMTGASNYGYTF.

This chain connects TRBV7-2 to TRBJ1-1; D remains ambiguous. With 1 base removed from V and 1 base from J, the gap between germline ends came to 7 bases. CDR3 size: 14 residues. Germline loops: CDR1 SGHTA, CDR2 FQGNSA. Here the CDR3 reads CASSLGGRNTEAFF. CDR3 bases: TGTGCCAGCAGCTTAGGAGGTCGGAACACTGAAGCTTTCTTT.

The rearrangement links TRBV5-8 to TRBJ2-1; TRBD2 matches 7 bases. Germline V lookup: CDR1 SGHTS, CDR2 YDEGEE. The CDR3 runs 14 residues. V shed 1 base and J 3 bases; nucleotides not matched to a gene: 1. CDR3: CASSLTGGYNEQFF. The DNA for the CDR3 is TGTGCCAGCAGCTTGACGGGGGGCTACAATGAGCAGTTCTTC.

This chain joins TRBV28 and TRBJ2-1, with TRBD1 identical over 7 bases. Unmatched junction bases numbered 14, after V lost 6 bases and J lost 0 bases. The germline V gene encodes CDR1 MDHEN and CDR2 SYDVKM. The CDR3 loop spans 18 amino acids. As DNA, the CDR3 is TGTGCCAGCAGCTCGACAGGGAGCTCCATTTTCTCCTACAATGAGCAGTTCTTC. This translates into CASSSTGSSIFSYNEQFF.

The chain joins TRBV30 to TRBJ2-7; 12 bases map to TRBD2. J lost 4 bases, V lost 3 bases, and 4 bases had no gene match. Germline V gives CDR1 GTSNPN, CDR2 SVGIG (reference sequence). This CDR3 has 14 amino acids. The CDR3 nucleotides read TGTGCCTGGAGCCCTGGACTAGCGGGATACGAGCAGTACTTC. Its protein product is CAWSPGLAGYEQYF.